A single sample gave rise to the 16 T cell receptor beta chains below, sequenced in a study of T-cell memory formation after mild COVID-19. TCRdb re-called the 5' RACE reads with MiXCR, one entry per CDR3 protein. The sample carries roughly 340,000 distinct CDR3 sequences, 20% to 25% recorded once. The sequenced sample consisted of PBMCs or a T cell subset sorted from them (not recorded which). The receptors originated from a man younger than 30 who had mild COVID-19 (a few samples of this study predate the infection). Cell type and time point are not known.

The V gene is TRBV19, the J gene TRBJ1-5; D is uncertain. The CDR3 contains 13 residues. Per the germline V gene, CDR1 is LNHDA and CDR2 is SQIVND (reference sequence). V was pared by 5 bases and J by 7 bases, with 12 bases between. The DNA for the CDR3 is TGTGCCAGTAGTCTCCTTTGGGTCCAGCCCCAGCATTTT. It yields the protein CASSLLWVQPQHF.

This clonotype was seen only a few times. The gene calls are TRBV7-2 and TRBJ1-2; D is unresolved. This CDR3 has 12 residues. V was pared by 1 base and J by 6 bases, with 6 bases between. Germline V lookup: CDR1 SGHTA, CDR2 FQGNSA. The CDR3 bases are TGTGCCAGCAGCTTAGGTACTCATGGCTACACCTTC. Amino acid sequence: CASSLGTHGYTF.

This clonotype was found a few times. V is TRBV3-1 and J is TRBJ2-7; a weak D match, TRBD1 (5 bases). V was clipped by 1 base and J by 4 bases, with 11 bases between them. CDR1 and CDR2 (germline): LGHDT, YNNKEL (reference sequence). CDR3 length: 14 amino acids. Here the CDR3 reads CASSQVGDGYEQYF. DNA for the CDR3: TGTGCCAGCAGCCAAGTAGGGGATGGGTACGAGCAGTACTTC.

This clonotype was observed a handful of times. The J gene is TRBJ1-5, the V gene TRBV7-2; no clear D. The CDR3 runs to 13 residues. V lost 3 bases to trimming and J lost 7 bases, with 10 bases between them. The germline V gene encodes CDR1 SGHTA and CDR2 FQGNSA. CDR3 nucleotides: TGTGCCAGCAGCTTCGGGATTTGGCAGCCCCAGCATTTT. Its protein is CASSFGIWQPQHF.

This clonotype has only a few counts. This rearrangement joins TRBV6-2 or TRBV6-3 to TRBJ1-2; D gene ambiguous. Germline CDR1 reads MNHEY; CDR2 reads SVGEGT. V lost 6 bases and J lost 2, with 16 bases in between. The CDR3 contains 15 residues. CDR3: CASSRTGRRNYGYTF. The CDR3 DNA follows: TGTGCCAGCAGCCGTACCGGGCGCCGGAACTATGGCTACACCTTC.

The table lists this clonotype with a few counts. The chain links TRBV27 to TRBJ1-6; 7 bases are shared with TRBD1. The germline V gene has CDR1 MNHEY and CDR2 SMNVEV (reference sequence). The CDR3 spans 15 residues. Trimming at V came to 8 bases and at J to 7 bases, leaving 11 bases not matched to a gene. CDR3 sequence (DNA): TGTGCCAGCCAGAGAGGGGGCGATGGAAATTCACCCCTCCACTTT. Protein: CASQRGGDGNSPLHF.

The J gene is TRBJ1-5, the V gene TRBV7-2; D call uncertain. The CDR3 covers 17 residues. CDR1 is SGHTA and CDR2 is FQGNSA in the germline V gene. The ends were cut back, 1 base at V and 0 bases at J, with 13 bases in the middle. The CDR3, as DNA: TGTGCCAGCAGCTTAGTATCTTGGCGGCGTAGCAATCAGCCCCAGCATTTT. This translates into CASSLVSWRRSNQPQHF.

This clonotype came up many times. The chain joins TRBV7-2 to TRBJ1-2, with D possibly matching TRBD1 (5 bases). This CDR3 contains 13 residues. Germline-derived CDR1 and CDR2 are SGHTA and FQGNSA. Trimming removed 5 bases from V and 5 bases from J, with 12 bases in between. Written as DNA, the CDR3 is TGTGCCAGCAGCCCCAGGGAGGGTTATGGCTACACCTTC. Translated: CASSPREGYGYTF.

The chain employs TRBV6-5 and TRBJ1-6, with D unclear. V shed 6 bases and J shed 12 bases, with 15 bases lying between them. The CDR3 loop spans 13 amino acids. Germline CDR1 is MNHEY and CDR2 is SVGAGI. CDR3 in amino acids: CASRRADLKPLHF. Here the CDR3 DNA reads TGTGCCAGCAGAAGGGCTGACCTAAAACCCCTCCACTTT.

This clonotype was picked up a small number of times. V usage is TRBV7-3 and J usage is TRBJ2-2, with 7 bases lining up with TRBD2. The V gene's germline CDR1 is SGHTA and CDR2 FQGTGA. V shed 4 bases and J 3 bases; nucleotides not matched to a gene: 14. CDR3 length equals 18 residues. The CDR3 protein is CASSSTLSTSFDTGELFF. As DNA, the CDR3 is TGTGCCAGCAGCTCGACCCTTTCGACTAGCTTTGACACCGGGGAGCTGTTTTTT. Together with reference TRBV7-3 and TRBJ2-2, the CDR3 gives the full variable domain: GAGVSQTPSNKVTEKGKYVELRCDPISGHTALYWYRQSLGQGPEFLIYFQGTGAADDSGLPNDRFFAVRPEGSVSTLKIQRTERGDSAVYLCASSSTLSTSFDTGELFFGEGSRLTVL.

This clonotype has a handful of counts. V usage is TRBV7-3 and J usage is TRBJ1-1, with no clear D. From germline, CDR1 is SGHTA and CDR2 FQGTGA. CDR3 length equals 13 residues. V was cut by 5 bases and J by 0 bases, with 7 bases left in between. CDR3 in amino acids: CASSKNMNTEAFF. The CDR3 DNA sequence: TGTGCCAGCAGCAAGAACATGAACACTGAAGCTTTCTTT.

This chain joins TRBV7-9 and TRBJ2-2; D uncertain. V lost 1 base and J 7 bases, leaving 13 bases between the germline ends. Germline CDR1 SEHNR, CDR2 FQNEAQ (reference sequence). The length of the CDR3 is 15 residues. CDR3 loop: CASSLVRSFDGELFF. CDR3 nucleotide sequence: TGTGCCAGCAGCTTAGTCCGCTCGTTCGACGGGGAGCTGTTTTTT.

This clonotype was counted a few times. The chain is built from TRBV5-5 and TRBJ2-3; 7 bases match TRBD2. The CDR3 totals 15 residues. CDR1 and CDR2 (germline): SGHKS, YYEKEE (reference sequence). J lost 4 bases, V lost 0 bases, and 5 bases had no gene match. The CDR3, as DNA: TGTGCCAGCAGCTTGGTAAGCGGGGCGGCAGATACGCAGTATTTT. Its translation: CASSLVSGAADTQYF.

This chain links TRBV6-4 with TRBJ1-6; maybe TRBD1 (5 bases). V was shortened by 3 bases and J by 9 bases, with 9 bases between the two germline ends. The CDR3 runs to 13 residues. Germline values: CDR1 MRHNA, CDR2 SNTAGT. The CDR3 DNA reads as TGTGCCAGCAGTGAACAGGATTTTTCACCCCTCCACTTT. Encoded protein: CASSEQDFSPLHF.

There are a few counts of this clonotype. V is TRBV7-9 and J is TRBJ2-5; either TRBD1 or TRBD2 may fit D (5 bases each). V was shortened by 5 bases and J by 1 base, with 14 bases between the two germline ends. The CDR3 totals 15 residues. The V gene's germline CDR1 is SEHNR and CDR2 FQNEAQ (reference sequence). The CDR3 region has the DNA TGTGCCAGCAGCAACTGGGGACCTACCCAAGAGACCCAGTACTTC. The encoded protein is CASSNWGPTQETQYF.

The rearrangement uses TRBV5-6 and TRBJ2-1; no clear D. The CDR3 has 16 residues. V was clipped by 1 base and J by 1 base, with 12 bases between them. Germline CDR1 is SGHDT and CDR2 is YYEEEE. The CDR3 DNA reads as TGTGCCAGCAGCTTGCTCAGGATATCGTCCTACAATGAGCAGTTCTTC. Residues: CASSLLRISSYNEQFF.